The clone carrying this TCR beta chain turned up a few times. Its antigen is unidentified. This sample was included in a study of blood T cells in healthy people across ages. Study findings and constraints: Diversity of TCR beta correlated strongly with naive T cell percentage.

Primed by a sample-barcoded 5' primer and a J-beta primer mix, a second PCR proceeded for about 6 to 11 cycles. TCRdb re-derived calls from the 5' RACE reads in MiXCR, one entry per CDR3 protein. The sample has some 900,000 distinct CDR3 sequences; more than 25% are singletons. Donors ranged from roughly 6 to 100 years old and were healthy Caucasians in Russia. The CDR3 consists of 17 residues. Between the trimmed V and J ends, which lost 0 bases and 3 bases, there was a span of 18 bases. CDR1 SGHVS and CDR2 FNYEAQ come from the germline V gene. The chain uses TRBV7-6 and TRBJ2-7; D may match TRBD1 or TRBD2 (5 bases each). The sequencing input was blood. This clonotype was sampled from a woman older than 75 in good health. In DNA form, the CDR3 reads TGTGCCAGCAGCTTAGCGGTGGCCGGGACGTACAGCTACGAGCAGTACTTC. This encodes CASSLAVAGTYSYEQYF.